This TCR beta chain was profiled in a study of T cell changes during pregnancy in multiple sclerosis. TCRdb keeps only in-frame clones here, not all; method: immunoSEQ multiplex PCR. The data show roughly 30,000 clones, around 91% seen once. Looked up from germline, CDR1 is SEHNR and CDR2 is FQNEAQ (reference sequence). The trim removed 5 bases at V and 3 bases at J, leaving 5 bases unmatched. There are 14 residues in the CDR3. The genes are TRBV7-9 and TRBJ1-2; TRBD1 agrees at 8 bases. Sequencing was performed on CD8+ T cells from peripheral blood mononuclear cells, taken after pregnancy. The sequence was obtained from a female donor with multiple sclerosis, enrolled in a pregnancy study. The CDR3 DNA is TGTGCCAGCAGCATGGACAGGGACCACTATGGCTACACCTTC. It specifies CASSMDRDHYGYTF. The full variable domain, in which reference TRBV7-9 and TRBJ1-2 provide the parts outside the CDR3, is DTGVSQNPRHKITKRGQNVTFRCDPISEHNRLYWYRQTLGQGPEFLTYFQNEAQLEKSRLLSDRFSAERPKGSFSTLEIQRTEQGDSAMYLCASSMDRDHYGYTFGSGTRLTVV.